Given below is one TCR beta chain in context. CDR3 size: 16 residues. The germline V gene has CDR1 SGDLS and CDR2 YYNGEE. V lost 3 bases and J lost 1; bases outside the gene matches: 4. The sample is drawn from a study of memory CD8 T cells in hepatitis C reinfection. Study at large: Between 12 and 24 weeks after reinfection detection, late samples were drawn.

As for time point: late/post reinfection, 12 to 24 weeks after detection. The sorted cells went straight to TCR sequencing with no prior in vitro expansion. People who inject drugs from Montreal's HEPCO study were the donors. Control naive CD8 T cells came from a couple of donors at all three reinfection time points. Sequenced by immunoSEQ multiplex PCR; TCRdb stores in-frame clones only, minus some. The sample carries around 45,000 clones, nearly 90% recorded once. The receptor comes from a man between 18 and 35 years old with hepatitis C virus infection. Specimen: naive CD8+ T cells sorted from blood. The chain couples TRBV9 to TRBJ2-5; 12 nucleotides match TRBD2. Here the CDR3 reads CASSAGLAGLQETQYF. For the CDR3, the DNA is TGTGCCAGCAGCGCGGGACTAGCGGGCCTCCAAGAGACCCAGTACTTC.